This T cell receptor beta chain appears in the sequencing data of a study of blood T cell repertoires in COVID-19. Across the study: Sites across the United States, Italy and Spain contributed samples from acute and convalescent COVID-19. T cells, B-cell-depleted T cells, or PBMCs supplied cDNA or gDNA.

The CDR3 has 16 amino acids. CDR1 MNHNS and CDR2 SASEGT come from the germline V gene. V gave up 4 bases and J gave up 0 bases, with 13 bases separating them. In the original analysis: Quantification of nucleated cells was approximated via reference gene primer amplification. Repertoires were generated with immunoSEQ multiplex PCR, while TCRdb's copy carries only in-frame clones and drops some. V and J calls plus clone size are reproduced from that table; the DNA served to infer D and trimming. The repertoire holds under 45,000 clones, with about 81% as singletons. The sample was peripheral blood. This receptor was obtained from a human donor in a cohort sampled during active COVID-19. The rearrangement uses TRBV6-1 and TRBJ1-5; TRBD1 might be the D (5 bases). CDR3 sequence: CASSGGRAYSNQPQHF. For the CDR3, the DNA is TGTGCCAGCAGTGGGGGGAGGGCGTATAGCAATCAGCCCCAGCATTTT.